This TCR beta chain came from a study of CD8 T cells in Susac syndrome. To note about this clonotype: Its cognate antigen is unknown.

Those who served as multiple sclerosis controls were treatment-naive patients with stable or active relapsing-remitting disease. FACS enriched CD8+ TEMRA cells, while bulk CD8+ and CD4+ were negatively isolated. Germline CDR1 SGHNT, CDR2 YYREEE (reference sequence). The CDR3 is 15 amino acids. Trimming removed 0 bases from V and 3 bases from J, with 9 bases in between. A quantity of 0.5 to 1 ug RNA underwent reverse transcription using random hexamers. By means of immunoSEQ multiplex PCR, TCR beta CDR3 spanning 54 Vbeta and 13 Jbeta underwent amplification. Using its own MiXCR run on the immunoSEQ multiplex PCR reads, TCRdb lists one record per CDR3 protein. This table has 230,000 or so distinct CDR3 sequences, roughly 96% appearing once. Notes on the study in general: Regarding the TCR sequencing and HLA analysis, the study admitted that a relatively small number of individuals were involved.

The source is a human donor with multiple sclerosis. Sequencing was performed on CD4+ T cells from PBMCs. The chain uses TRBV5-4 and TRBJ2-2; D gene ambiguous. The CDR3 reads CASSLGLADTGELFF. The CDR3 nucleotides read TGTGCCAGCAGCTTGGGGTTGGCGGACACCGGGGAGCTGTTTTTT.